Each of the 24 T cell receptor beta chains below was sequenced from the same sample in a study of blood T cells in healthy people across ages. PCR was performed a second time for 7 to 11 cycles using a sample-barcoded 5' primer and a J-beta primer mix. TCRdb reprocessed the 5' RACE reads with MiXCR, giving one entry per CDR3 protein. The data show some 1.1 million distinct CDR3 sequences, about two fifths seen once. The source material was blood. Receptors were obtained from a man younger than 35 in good health.

In its sample, this clonotype was seen a few times. The rearrangement joins TRBV5-1 to TRBJ1-1, with D perhaps matching TRBD1 (5 bases). The V gene's germline CDR1 is SGHRS and CDR2 YFSETQ. The V end lost 3 bases, the J end lost 1 base, and 22 bases lay between the germline ends. This CDR3 spans 18 amino acids. CDR3: CASSSGYLPGRRNTEAFF. CDR3 sequence (DNA): TGCGCCAGCAGCTCGGGATATTTACCGGGACGGCGGAACACTGAAGCTTTCTTT.

The table lists this clonotype with a count of one. The rearrangement joins TRBV20-1 to TRBJ1-6; D may be TRBD1 (6 bases). V was shortened by 6 bases and J by 9 bases, with 18 bases between the two germline ends. This CDR3 is built from 14 residues. Germline CDR1 reads DFQATT; CDR2 reads SNEGSKA (reference sequence). CDR3 sequence reads: CSARVGQQSSPLHF. The CDR3 nucleotides read TGCAGTGCGAGGGTCGGACAGCAATCTTCACCCCTCCACTTT.

Comments on this clonotype: The junction differs from germline at one of its ends, possibly a read error. The chain employs TRBV10-3 and TRBJ2-3; D gene uncertain. Germline lookup yields CDR1 ENHRY and CDR2 SYGVKD. The CDR3 has 11 amino acids. The CDR3 sequence: CAISKSDTQYF. The CDR3 region has the DNA TGTGCCATCAGTAAGTCAGATACGCAGTATTTT.

The V and J genes are TRBV28 and TRBJ2-2, with D hard to call. Germline values: CDR1 MDHEN, CDR2 SYDVKM. With 7 bases removed from V and 2 bases from J, the gap between germline ends came to 8 bases. The CDR3 runs to 13 residues. This chain's CDR3 is CASNDENTGELFF. DNA for the CDR3: TGTGCCAGCAACGACGAAAACACCGGGGAGCTGTTTTTT.

This clonotype has a handful of counts. CDR3 DNA: TGTGCCAGCGGAACCTCGGGGGGTAACACAGATACGCAGTATTTT. It yields the protein CASGTSGGNTDTQYF. The chain uses TRBV6-6 and TRBJ2-3; 7 bases are a match to TRBD2. Per the germline V gene, CDR1 is MNHNY and CDR2 is SVGAGI (reference sequence). J was trimmed by 2 bases and V by 8 bases; bases with no gene match: 10. The CDR3 totals 15 residues.

The V call is TRBV6-4, the J call TRBJ1-2; D gene unclear. V lost 0 bases and J 8 bases, leaving 4 bases between the germline ends. The CDR3 totals 11 residues. Germline V lookup: CDR1 MRHNA, CDR2 SNTAGT. Here the CDR3 DNA reads TGTGCCAGCAGTGACTCGAGAGGCTACACCTTC. Translation: CASSDSRGYTF.

The gene calls are TRBV6-5 and TRBJ1-1; the D is unclear. The V gene lost 0 bases and the J gene lost 11 bases, with 19 bases spanning the gap. This CDR3 has 15 residues. CDR1 is MNHEY, CDR2 SVGAGI, per germline. The CDR3 DNA reads TGTGCCAGCAGTTACTCTGTCCCAGGCAAAAGTCGTGCTTTCTTT. Amino acid sequence: CASSYSVPGKSRAFF.

V and J are TRBV3-1 and TRBJ2-1; D not resolved. The CDR3 has 13 amino acids. Germline V lookup: CDR1 LGHDT, CDR2 YNNKEL (reference sequence). Trimming took 3 bases from V and 3 from J, leaving 6 bases between them. The CDR3 is CASSHLDYNEQFF. As DNA, the CDR3 is TGTGCCAGCAGCCATTTGGACTACAATGAGCAGTTCTTC.

This clonotype was detected only a few times. The chain carries TRBV15 and TRBJ1-5; 9 nucleotides match TRBD1. J gave up 1 base and V 5 bases, and 6 bases lay outside the gene matches. The CDR3 covers 16 residues. Germline CDR1 and CDR2: LNHNV and YYDKDF (reference sequence). CDR3 DNA: TGTGCCACCAGCGGTCGGGACAGGGACAGCAATCAGCCCCAGCATTTT. The encoded protein is CATSGRDRDSNQPQHF.

The chain is built from TRBV4-3 and TRBJ1-3, with D unclear. CDR3 length: 19 residues. Trimming took 0 bases from V and 0 from J, leaving 18 bases between them. Germline lookup yields CDR1 LGHNA and CDR2 YSLEER. The DNA for the CDR3 is TGCGCCAGCAGCCAAGATATCCAGGAAGGCCTTTACTCTGGAAACACCATATATTTT. Residues: CASSQDIQEGLYSGNTIYF.

This clonotype was found a few times. This chain uses TRBV6-1 with TRBJ2-5, with TRBD1 matching 7 bases. With V trimmed by 1 base and J by 3 bases, 2 bases remained unmatched. CDR3 length equals 14 residues. Germline CDR1 and CDR2: MNHNS and SASEGT. The CDR3 DNA reads TGTGCCAGCAGTGAAGATACAGGGGAAGAGACCCAGTACTTC. It translates to CASSEDTGEETQYF.

This chain uses TRBV5-1 with TRBJ2-3; 11 bases are a match to TRBD1. The length of the CDR3 is 17 residues. The junction had 8 bases not matched to a gene; V was cut back by 1 base and J by 4 bases. Germline V gene lookup returns CDR1 SGHRS and CDR2 YFSETQ. The CDR3, as DNA: TGCGCCAGCAGCTTGAGGTGGGGACAGGGGGTAGCAGATACGCAGTATTTT. Its translation is CASSLRWGQGVADTQYF. Full variable domain (missing parts from reference TRBV5-1 and TRBJ2-3): KAGVTQTPRYLIKTRGQQVTLSCSPISGHRSVSWYQQTPGQGLQFLFEYFSETQRNKGNFPGRFSGRQFSNSRSEMNVSTLELGDSALYLCASSLRWGQGVADTQYFGPGTRLTVL.

This clonotype has just a few counts. This sequence joins TRBV19 and TRBJ1-2; D call uncertain. V was trimmed by 4 bases and J by 8 bases, leaving 20 bases between them. Germline lookup yields CDR1 LNHDA and CDR2 SQIVND (reference sequence). The CDR3 loop spans 15 amino acids. The CDR3 loop is CASSKARRRVGGYTF. The CDR3 bases are TGTGCCAGTAGTAAGGCCCGGAGGAGAGTTGGAGGCTACACCTTC.

This chain uses TRBV7-2 with TRBJ1-5; perhaps TRBD1 as D (5 bases). The CDR3 has 14 amino acids. Germline V gene data show CDR1 as SGHTA and CDR2 as FQGNSA. Trimming cost V 2 bases and J 9 bases, with 14 bases left between them. The CDR3 coding sequence is TGTGCCAGCAGCTTAAGTCCGACCGGGACGCCCCAGCATTTT. Translation: CASSLSPTGTPQHF.

A note on this clonotype: A much bigger clone sits one base away, suggesting this may be a read error. V gene TRBV4-2 combines with J gene TRBJ2-3; no clear D. The CDR3 runs to 14 residues. Germline lookup yields CDR1 LGHNA and CDR2 YNFKEQ. The CDR3 DNA sequence: TGTGCCAGCAGCCGTCGACTCCGCACAGAGACGCAGTATTTT. It yields the protein CASSRRLRTETQYF.

J is TRBJ2-3 and V is TRBV10-2; 14 nucleotides line up with TRBD2. The CDR3 is 19 residues long. The germline CDR1 and CDR2 sequences are WSHSY and SAAADI. The junction had 9 bases not matched to a gene; V was cut back by 0 bases and J by 4 bases. For the CDR3, the DNA is TGCGCCAGCAGTGAGTCGGGACTAGCGGGGGCCCGTTGGGCAGATACGCAGTATTTT. Its protein is CASSESGLAGARWADTQYF.

The genes are TRBV15 and TRBJ1-2, with D perhaps matching TRBD1 (5 bases). CDR3 size: 15 residues. From germline, CDR1 is LNHNV and CDR2 YYDKDF (reference sequence). V was trimmed by 0 bases and J by 2 bases, leaving 10 bases between them. The CDR3: CATSRDAGGNYGYTF. CDR3 in DNA: TGTGCCACCAGCAGAGATGCCGGGGGAAACTATGGCTACACCTTC.

This clonotype was observed a few times. The CDR3 region is CASSLVAGPTEAFF. In DNA form, the CDR3 reads TGTGCCAGCAGCTTAGTCGCGGGGCCTACTGAAGCTTTCTTT. The chain joins TRBV11-2 to TRBJ1-1, with a possible D match to TRBD1 (5 bases). V was trimmed by 1 base and J by 5 bases, leaving 11 bases between them. Germline V gene data show CDR1 as SGHAT and CDR2 as FQNNGV. CDR3 length: 14 amino acids.

This clonotype was seen a few times. The chain recombines TRBV12-3 or TRBV12-4 with TRBJ2-3; D gene unclear. Trimming left V 3 bases short and J 5 bases short, with 12 bases between. The CDR3 extends over 14 amino acids. CDR3 sequence (DNA): TGTGCCAGCAGTTTTTTGGTATCGGAAGATACGCAGTATTTT. It translates to CASSFLVSEDTQYF.

The chain carries TRBV6-5 and TRBJ1-4, with 7 bases lining up with TRBD1. V lost 0 bases to trimming and J lost 6 bases; unmatched junction nucleotides: 4. The CDR3 runs 15 residues. Per the germline V gene, CDR1 is MNHEY and CDR2 is SVGAGI. The CDR3 sequence is CASSYSRGRDEKLFF. The CDR3 region has the DNA TGTGCCAGCAGTTACTCGAGGGGGCGGGATGAAAAACTGTTTTTT.

This clonotype came up a few times. The V call is TRBV27, the J call TRBJ1-2; no definite D call. Trimming took 6 bases from V and 11 from J, leaving 13 bases between them. The germline CDR1 and CDR2 sequences are MNHEY and SMNVEV (reference sequence). CDR3 length: 11 residues. The DNA of the CDR3 is TGTGCCAGCAGCCTGAGGCGGAAATACACCTTC. It is translated as CASSLRRKYTF.

This clonotype came up a few times. The V and J genes are TRBV7-2 and TRBJ2-1; 11 nucleotides agree with TRBD2. There are 15 residues in the CDR3. CDR1 is SGHTA and CDR2 is FQGNSA in the germline V gene. With V trimmed by 7 bases and J by 4 bases, 6 bases remained unmatched. CDR3 sequence reads: CASMLSSGGYNEQFF. Written as DNA, the CDR3 is TGTGCCAGCATGCTCTCTAGCGGGGGGTACAATGAGCAGTTCTTC.

The CDR3 loop is CASSLLKLTATDTQYF. The CDR3, as DNA: TGTGCCAGCAGCCTCCTGAAGCTGACAGCCACAGATACGCAGTATTTT. The chain couples TRBV13 to TRBJ2-3, with D possibly matching TRBD1 (5 bases). Germline V gene lookup returns CDR1 PRHDT and CDR2 FYEKMQ (reference sequence). This CDR3 region has 16 residues. V was clipped by 5 bases and J by 2 bases, with 17 bases between them.

There are a few counts of this clonotype. The V and J genes are TRBV20-1 and TRBJ2-3; D is possibly TRBD1 (7 bases). Trimming removed 0 bases from V and 2 bases from J, with 15 bases in between. In germline, CDR1 is DFQATT, CDR2 SNEGSKA (reference sequence). The CDR3 totals 16 residues. CDR3 bases: TGCAGTGCTAGAGATCTCGGGGGACAGAACACAGATACGCAGTATTTT. This encodes CSARDLGGQNTDTQYF.